This T cell receptor (beta chain) was identified during a study of T cells in Graves' hyperthyroidism and ophthalmopathy (dated by TCRdb to the late 2010s). Regarding the study in general: Peripheral blood was sampled at the time of initial diagnosis, prior to any treatment. In six Graves' hyperthyroidism patients, the study also compared T-cell repertoires from thyroid tissue with T-cell repertoires from blood. After blood sampling, hyperthyroidism patients were treated with methimazole at a starting dose of 30 mg daily, and ophthalmopathy patients were treated with high-dose intravenous methylprednisolone. To identify distinguishing TCR V-J signatures, a discovery cohort of about 100 patients was used, comprising 43 with Graves' ophthalmopathy and around 60 with stable Graves' hyperthyroidism. The paper describes TCR Vbeta CDR3 sequencing of some 130 peripheral blood samples, made up of some 40 ophthalmopathy patients, some 80 hyperthyroidism patients and approximately 17 progressor patients. Whether ophthalmopathy could be predicted prospectively was tested in an independent validation cohort made up of 18 to 20 hyperthyroidism patients plus 17 patients who later progressed to ophthalmopathy. The roughly 91 discovery patients were randomly split 7:3 into training and test sets. Beyond this particular receptor, the publication reports: Most expanded thyroid clonotypes (frequency above 0.001) were also detected in blood, a finding suggesting that blood repertoires may reflect thyroid immune responses. In validation, the model predicted progression to ophthalmopathy a median of 6.5 months before onset, with over 60% sensitivity and nearly 75% specificity. Sample size was not statistically predetermined, and blinding of investigators to group allocation was not performed. In cross-validation, a model built on a 13 V-J signature told ophthalmopathy apart from stable hyperthyroidism with over 85% sensitivity and 81% to 82% specificity, and in testing the same model reached 80%/75%.

TCR beta CDR3 regions were amplified from RNA transcripts. For the first round of RT-PCR on the TCR CDR3, the HTBI primer set was used together with the Qiagen OneStep RT-PCR kit. The libraries were constructed in a second round of multiplex PCR and then size-selected and purified. Paired-end sequencing of the libraries was performed with 100 bp reads on an Illumina HiSeq2000. In the original analysis: SOAPnuke was used to process the raw data, throwing out any read that contained adapters or uncalled bases, had a mean Phred below 15, or lacked an exact constant-primer or identifier match. COPE v1.2.5 was used to merge the high-quality paired reads, and each unique nucleotide sequence was defined as a clonotype. Clonotypes were aligned to IMGT TRBV, TRBD and TRBJ reference segments using MiTCR v1.1. Only V-J combinations with frequency above 0.0001, covering 99.2% of repertoires, were analysed. The TCS score was defined as the ratio of F50 (clonal expansion) to E x V (chaos), calculated using BLOSUM62-based TCRdist between CDR3 peptides within each V-J. Welch's t-statistics and random forest reduced roughly 500 V-J features to 13, which were used in a naive Bayes classifier (R e1071). TCRdb reanalyzed the raw reads on its own, using fastp at Q25 for trimming and MiXCR for clone calling, and kept in-frame beta chains. Under each unique CDR3 protein, matching rows form one entry showing the most common genes and DNA. Here the V and J calls rest on TCRdb's processing, not on the authors' analysis. This sample gives around 380,000 distinct CDR3 sequences in total; roughly 12% of them show up just once. Together, the top ten hold around 20% of the sample.

This clonotype has only a few counts. Its antigen is not yet known. This could be a read error, since a much larger clone is one nucleotide away. Based on the germline V gene (reference sequence), the CDR1 and CDR2 sequences are SGHAT and FQDESV. At the junction V is shortened by 3 bases and J by 6 bases, with 14 bases in between. The CDR3 runs 14 amino acids, cysteine and phenylalanine included. The kept DNA is CDR3 alone, 42 bases in frame from the first base. Hyperthyroidism patients were aged 18 to 65 years and newly diagnosed, with disease duration of less than 2 months. Exclusion was applied to patients with uncontrolled infections, other autoimmune diseases, pregnancy or lactation. Diagnoses were established on the basis of clinical symptoms, serum thyroxine and TRAb, thyroid ultrasound, and orbital computed tomography. Blood from progressor patients was collected at the time of first diagnosis with hyperthyroidism, before any ophthalmopathy symptoms had appeared. PBMCs were isolated from more than 8 ml of fresh peripheral blood by Ficoll-Paque density gradient centrifugation. Progressor patients were initially diagnosed with Graves' hyperthyroidism and developed ophthalmopathy during follow-up. Total RNA was extracted with Trizol reagent, and quality was checked on an Agilent 2100 Bioanalyzer.

Sequenced material: blood. This TCR was sampled from a man aged 25-45 years with Graves' hyperthyroidism that later progressed to Graves' ophthalmopathy. The V and J genes are TRBV11-1 and TRBJ1-1; the D gene remains uncertain. The CDR3 protein: CASSFGSASPEAFF. The nucleotide sequence is TGTGCCAGCAGCTTCGGCAGCGCTTCCCCTGAAGCTTTCTTT. Here the CDR3 is joined to the reference TRBV11-1 and TRBJ1-1 genes, and the full variable domain is: EAEVAQSPRYKITEKSQAVAFWCDPISGHATLYWYRQILGQGPELLVQFQDESVVDDSQLPKDRFSAERLKGVDSTLKIQPAELGDSAMYLCASSFGSASPEAFFGQGTRLTVV.